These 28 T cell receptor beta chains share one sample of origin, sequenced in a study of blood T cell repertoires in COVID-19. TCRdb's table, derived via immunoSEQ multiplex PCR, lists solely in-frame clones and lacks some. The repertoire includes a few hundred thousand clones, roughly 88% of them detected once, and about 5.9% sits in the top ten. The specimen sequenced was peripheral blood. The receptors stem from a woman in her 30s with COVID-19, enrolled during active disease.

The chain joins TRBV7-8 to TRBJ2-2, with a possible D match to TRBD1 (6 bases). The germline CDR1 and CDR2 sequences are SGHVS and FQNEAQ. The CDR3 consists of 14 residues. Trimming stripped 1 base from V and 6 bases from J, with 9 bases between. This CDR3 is CASSLEQGPGELFF. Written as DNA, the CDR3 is TGTGCCAGCAGCTTAGAACAGGGACCCGGGGAGCTGTTTTTT. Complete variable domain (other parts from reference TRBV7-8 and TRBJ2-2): GAGVSQSPRYKVAKRGQDVALRCDPISGHVSLFWYQQALGQGPEFLTYFQNEAQLDKSGLPSDRFFAERPEGSVSTLKIQRTQQEDSAVYLCASSLEQGPGELFFGEGSRLTVL.

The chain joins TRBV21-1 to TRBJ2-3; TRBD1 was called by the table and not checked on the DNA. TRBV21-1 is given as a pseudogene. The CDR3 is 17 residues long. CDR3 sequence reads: CASSKGREPSRADTQYF. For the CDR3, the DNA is TGTGCCAGCAGCAAAGGAAGAGAACCCTCCAGGGCAGATACGCAGTATTTT.

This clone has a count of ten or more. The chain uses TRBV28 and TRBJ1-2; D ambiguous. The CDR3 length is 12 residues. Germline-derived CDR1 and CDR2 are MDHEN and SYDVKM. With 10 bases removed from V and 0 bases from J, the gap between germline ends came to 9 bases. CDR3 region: CATSVANYGYTF. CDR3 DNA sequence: TGTGCCACCTCAGTTGCTAACTATGGCTACACCTTC.

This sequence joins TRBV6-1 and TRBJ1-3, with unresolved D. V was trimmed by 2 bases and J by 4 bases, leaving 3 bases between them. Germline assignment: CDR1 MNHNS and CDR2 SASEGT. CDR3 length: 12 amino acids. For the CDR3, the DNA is TGTGCCAGCAGTGAACAGGGAAACACCATATATTTT. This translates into CASSEQGNTIYF.

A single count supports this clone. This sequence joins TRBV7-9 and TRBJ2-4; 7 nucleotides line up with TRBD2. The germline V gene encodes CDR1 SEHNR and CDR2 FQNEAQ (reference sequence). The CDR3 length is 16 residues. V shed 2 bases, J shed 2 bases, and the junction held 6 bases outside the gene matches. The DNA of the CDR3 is TGTGCCAGCAGCTTAATCGGGGAGGGGACCAAAAACATTCAGTACTTC. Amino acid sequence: CASSLIGEGTKNIQYF.

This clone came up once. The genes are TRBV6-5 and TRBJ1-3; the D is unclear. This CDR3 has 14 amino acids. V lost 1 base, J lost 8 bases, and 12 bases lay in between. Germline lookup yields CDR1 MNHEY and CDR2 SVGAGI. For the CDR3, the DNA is TGTGCCAGCAGTTACTTTACACCTGAGGACACCATATATTTT. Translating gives CASSYFTPEDTIYF.

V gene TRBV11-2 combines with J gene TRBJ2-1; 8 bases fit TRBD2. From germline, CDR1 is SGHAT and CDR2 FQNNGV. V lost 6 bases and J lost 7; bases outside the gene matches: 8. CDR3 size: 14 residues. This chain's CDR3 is CASSPSPSGNEQFF. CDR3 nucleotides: TGTGCCAGCAGTCCAAGCCCTAGCGGGAATGAGCAGTTCTTC.

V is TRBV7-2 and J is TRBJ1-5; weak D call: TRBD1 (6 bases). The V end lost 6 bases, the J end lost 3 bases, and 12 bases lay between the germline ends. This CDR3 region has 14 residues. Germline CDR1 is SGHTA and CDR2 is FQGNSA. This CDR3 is CASRPAGVNQPQHF. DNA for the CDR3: TGTGCCAGCAGGCCAGCAGGGGTCAATCAGCCCCAGCATTTT.

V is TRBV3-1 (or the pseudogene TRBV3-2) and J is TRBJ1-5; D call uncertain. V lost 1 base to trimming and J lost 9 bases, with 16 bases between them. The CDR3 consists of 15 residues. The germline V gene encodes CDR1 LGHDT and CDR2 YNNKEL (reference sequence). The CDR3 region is CASSQAATRLGPQHF. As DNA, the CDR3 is TGTGCCAGCAGCCAAGCGGCGACCCGACTCGGGCCCCAGCATTTT.

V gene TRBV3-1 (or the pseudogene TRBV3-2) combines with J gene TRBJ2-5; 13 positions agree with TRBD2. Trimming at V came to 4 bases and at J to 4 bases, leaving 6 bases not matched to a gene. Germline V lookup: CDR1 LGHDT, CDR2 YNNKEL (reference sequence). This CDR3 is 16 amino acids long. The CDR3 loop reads CASSRQLAGGRETQYF. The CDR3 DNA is TGTGCCAGCAGCCGACAACTAGCGGGGGGGCGAGAGACCCAGTACTTC.

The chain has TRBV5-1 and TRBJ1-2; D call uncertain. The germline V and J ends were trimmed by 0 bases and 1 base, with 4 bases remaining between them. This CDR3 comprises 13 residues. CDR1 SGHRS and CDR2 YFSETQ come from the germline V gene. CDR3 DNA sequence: TGCGCCAGCAGCTTGGACAGTAACTATGGCTACACCTTC. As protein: CASSLDSNYGYTF.

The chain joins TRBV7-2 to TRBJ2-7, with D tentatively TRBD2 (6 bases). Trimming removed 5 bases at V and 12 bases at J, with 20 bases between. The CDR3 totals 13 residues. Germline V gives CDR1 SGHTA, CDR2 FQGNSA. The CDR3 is CASSAPPLAGSYF. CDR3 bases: TGTGCCAGCAGCGCCCCCCCCCTGGCGGGGTCGTACTTC.

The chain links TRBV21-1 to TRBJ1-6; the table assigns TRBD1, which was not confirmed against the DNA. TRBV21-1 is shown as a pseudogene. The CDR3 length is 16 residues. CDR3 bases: TGTGCCAGCACCAATACAGTGTTTTCCTATAATTCACCCCTCCACTTT. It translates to CASTNTVFSYNSPLHF.

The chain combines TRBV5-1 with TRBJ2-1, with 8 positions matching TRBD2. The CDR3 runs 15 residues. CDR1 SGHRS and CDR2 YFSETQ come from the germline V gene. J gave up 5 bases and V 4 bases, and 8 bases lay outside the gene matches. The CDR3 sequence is CASSPIAGKNNEQFF. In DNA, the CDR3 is TGCGCCAGCAGCCCCATAGCGGGGAAGAACAATGAGCAGTTCTTC.

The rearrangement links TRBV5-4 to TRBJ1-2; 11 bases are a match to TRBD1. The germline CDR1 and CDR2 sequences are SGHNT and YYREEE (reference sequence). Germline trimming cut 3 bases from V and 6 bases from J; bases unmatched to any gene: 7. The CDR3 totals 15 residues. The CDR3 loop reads CASSSARDRGNGYTF. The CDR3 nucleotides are TGTGCCAGCAGCTCGGCCCGGGACAGGGGGAATGGCTACACCTTC.

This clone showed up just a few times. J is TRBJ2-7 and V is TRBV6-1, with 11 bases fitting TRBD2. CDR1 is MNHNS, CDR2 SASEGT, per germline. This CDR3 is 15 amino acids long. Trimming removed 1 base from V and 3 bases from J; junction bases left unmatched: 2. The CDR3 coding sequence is TGTGCCAGCAGTGAAGTAACTAGCGGGGGCTACGAGCAGTACTTC. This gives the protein CASSEVTSGGYEQYF.

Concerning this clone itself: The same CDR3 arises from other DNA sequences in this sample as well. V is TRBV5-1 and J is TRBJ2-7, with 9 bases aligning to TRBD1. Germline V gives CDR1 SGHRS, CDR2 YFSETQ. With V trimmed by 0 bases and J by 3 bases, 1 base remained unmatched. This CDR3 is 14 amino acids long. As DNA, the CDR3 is TGCGCCAGCAGCTTGGTGGGACAGGGCTACGAGCAGTACTTC. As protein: CASSLVGQGYEQYF. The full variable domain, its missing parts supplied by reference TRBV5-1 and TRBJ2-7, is KAGVTQTPRYLIKTRGQQVTLSCSPISGHRSVSWYQQTPGQGLQFLFEYFSETQRNKGNFPGRFSGRQFSNSRSEMNVSTLELGDSALYLCASSLVGQGYEQYFGPGTRLTVT.

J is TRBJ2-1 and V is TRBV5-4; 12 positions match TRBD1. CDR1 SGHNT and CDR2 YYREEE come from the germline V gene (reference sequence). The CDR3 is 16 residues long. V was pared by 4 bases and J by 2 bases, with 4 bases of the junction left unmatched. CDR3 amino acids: CASSTGQGATYNEQFF. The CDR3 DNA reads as TGTGCCAGCAGCACGGGACAGGGGGCTACCTACAATGAGCAGTTCTTC.

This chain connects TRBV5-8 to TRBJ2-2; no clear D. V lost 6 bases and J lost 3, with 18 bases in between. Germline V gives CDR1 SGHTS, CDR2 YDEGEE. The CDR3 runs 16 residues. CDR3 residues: CASTRLSGVHTGELFF. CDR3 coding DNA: TGTGCCAGCACCCGTCTGAGTGGAGTTCACACCGGGGAGCTGTTTTTT.

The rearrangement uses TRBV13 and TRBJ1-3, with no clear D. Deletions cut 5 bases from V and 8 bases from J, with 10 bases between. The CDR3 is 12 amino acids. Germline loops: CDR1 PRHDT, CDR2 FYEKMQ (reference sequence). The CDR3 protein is CASSPGMDTIYF. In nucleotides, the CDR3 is TGTGCCAGCAGCCCCGGTATGGACACCATATATTTT.

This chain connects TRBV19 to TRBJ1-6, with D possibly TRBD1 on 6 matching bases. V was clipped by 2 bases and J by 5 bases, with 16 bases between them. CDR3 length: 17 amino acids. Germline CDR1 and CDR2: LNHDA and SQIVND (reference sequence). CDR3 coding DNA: TGTGCCAGTAGTATAAGGAGGGGGGGCCGCGATAATTCACCCCTCCACTTT. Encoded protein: CASSIRRGGRDNSPLHF.

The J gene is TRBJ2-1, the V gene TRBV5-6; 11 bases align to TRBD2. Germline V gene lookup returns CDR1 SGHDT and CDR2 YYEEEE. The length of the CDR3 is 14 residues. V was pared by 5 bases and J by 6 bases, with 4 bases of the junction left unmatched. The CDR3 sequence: CASRGLAARNEQFF. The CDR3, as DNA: TGTGCCAGCAGGGGACTAGCGGCCCGCAATGAGCAGTTCTTC.

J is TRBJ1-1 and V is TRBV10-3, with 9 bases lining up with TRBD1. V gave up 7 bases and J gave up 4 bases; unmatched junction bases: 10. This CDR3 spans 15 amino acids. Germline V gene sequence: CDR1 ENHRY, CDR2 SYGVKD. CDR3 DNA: TGTGCCATCACGAACAGGGGACAGGGAAGCACTGAAGCTTTCTTT. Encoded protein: CAITNRGQGSTEAFF.

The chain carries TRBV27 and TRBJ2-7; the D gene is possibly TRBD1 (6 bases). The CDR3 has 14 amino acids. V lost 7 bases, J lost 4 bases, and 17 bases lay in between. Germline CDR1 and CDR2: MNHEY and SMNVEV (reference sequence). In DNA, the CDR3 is TGTGCCAGCAAAACCGGGACATTAGGTTACGAGCAGTACTTC. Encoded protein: CASKTGTLGYEQYF.

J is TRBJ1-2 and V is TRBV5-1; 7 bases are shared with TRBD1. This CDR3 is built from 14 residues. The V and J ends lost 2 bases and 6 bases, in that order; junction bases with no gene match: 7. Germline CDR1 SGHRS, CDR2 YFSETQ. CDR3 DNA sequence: TGCGCCAGCAGCTTCCCCGGGACAGTGAATGGCTACACCTTC. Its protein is CASSFPGTVNGYTF.

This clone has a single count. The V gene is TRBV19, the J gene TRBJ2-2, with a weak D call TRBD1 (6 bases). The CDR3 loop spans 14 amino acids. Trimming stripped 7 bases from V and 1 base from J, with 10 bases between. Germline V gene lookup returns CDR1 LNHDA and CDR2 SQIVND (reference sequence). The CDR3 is CASTIGGNTGELFF. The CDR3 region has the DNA TGTGCCAGTACCATAGGGGGGAACACCGGGGAGCTGTTTTTT.

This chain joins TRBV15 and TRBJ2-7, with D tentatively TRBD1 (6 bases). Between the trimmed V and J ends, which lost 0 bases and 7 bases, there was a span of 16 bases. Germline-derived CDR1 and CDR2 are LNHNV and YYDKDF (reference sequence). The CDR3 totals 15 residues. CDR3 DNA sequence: TGTGCCACCAGCAGAGAAAGAGGACAGAGCGAAGAGCAGTACTTC. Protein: CATSRERGQSEEQYF.

The CDR3 spells CASRGRYTEAFF. The DNA for the CDR3 is TGTGCCAGCAGGGGCAGATACACTGAAGCTTTCTTT. The chain combines TRBV2 with TRBJ1-1, with unresolved D. CDR1 SNHLY and CDR2 FYNNEI come from the germline V gene. The CDR3 is made up of 12 amino acids. V was cut by 6 bases and J by 3 bases, with 8 bases left in between.